This T cell receptor beta chain was sequenced during a study of CD8 T cells in ankylosing spondylitis (dated by TCRdb to about 2017). Notes on the research overall: T cell receptor beta repertoires were profiled in healthy donors and ankylosing spondylitis patients so that disease-linked TCR variants could be found. The full study cohort was made up of approximately 27 ankylosing spondylitis patients and 108 healthy donors. Peripheral blood samples were taken, and synovial fluid was additionally collected from ankylosing spondylitis patients.

Study-wide conclusions, independent of this receptor: The disease-linked clones were reported to be significantly enriched in matched synovial fluid samples from ankylosing spondylitis patients. Blood from ankylosing spondylitis patients appeared to be characterized by a TCR beta motif made up of seven or eight highly homologous amino acid variants. Some motif variants were previously reported in synovial fluid and blood of reactive arthritis patients, suggesting common disease-initiation mechanisms. A CD8+ phenotype was shown by the disease-linked clones, which were found at relatively low frequencies in peripheral blood.

V is pruned by 1 base and J by 5 bases, leaving 9 bases of the junction without a gene match. Taken from cysteine to phenylalanine, the CDR3 has 18 residues. The CDR3 DNA has 54 bases and is translated from base 1. For CDR1 and CDR2, the germline V gene lists SGHRS and YFSETQ. This clonotype has only a few counts. The antigen this receptor binds is unknown. Base qualities are not at hand, and no much larger clone is one base apart. TCRdb shows the sequencer as Illumina HiSeq 2500. Quantitative 5'-RACE with molecular barcodes was the method used to prepare the TCR beta libraries. In the authors' own workflow: Disease-linked TCR variants were identified with a new computational method built on a probabilistic model of VDJ rearrangement. The public reads were reprocessed in TCRdb via fastp at Q25 and MiXCR, keeping in-frame beta chains. One record per CDR3 amino acid sequence lists the most common genes and DNA. TCRdb, not the original authors, processed these V and J calls. This sample comprises about 280,000 distinct CDR3 sequences, 20% of them detected only once. The top ten clones comprise 7.8% of the sample.

The chain is made from TRBV5-1 and TRBJ2-1; 13 nucleotides in the junction match TRBD2. Material for sequencing was blood, either unsorted or a sorted T cell fraction (not recorded which). This receptor was taken from a male donor with ankylosing spondylitis or in good health (not recorded which). DNA sequence: TGCGCCAGCAGCTTGTTTACTAGCGGGGGGGTGGACGACAATGAGCAGTTCTTC. The resulting protein is CASSLFTSGGVDDNEQFF.